This is a list of T cell receptor beta chains from one sample in a study of CD8+CD57+ T cells in acquired aplastic anemia. TCRdb fed the reads into MiXCR, producing one record per CDR3 protein. The table lists 200,000 to 250,000 distinct CDR3 sequences, 34% of them singletons. Sequencing was performed on sorted CD4+, CD8+, or CD8+CD57+ T cells (not recorded which) from PBMCs. These receptors all stem from a human donor in good health, serving as a control. CDR3s include the opening cysteine and the closing phenylalanine or tryptophan. The order of the fields is clone size, J gene, V gene, CDR3 protein. Some rows mark clone size as missing; the rest say once, few, many or name a class of expanded clone.

clone size: many
J gene: TRBJ2-5
V gene: TRBV20-1
CDR3 protein: CSANLAGVRETQYF

clone size: .
J gene: TRBJ2-2
V gene: TRBV5-1
CDR3 protein: CASSPIDRAGELFF

clone size: many
J gene: TRBJ1-6
V gene: TRBV3-1
CDR3 protein: CASSHDRRYNSPLHF

clone size: few
J gene: TRBJ2-5
V gene: TRBV20-1
CDR3 protein: CSALTSGRVQETQYF

clone size: .
J gene: TRBJ1-1
V gene: TRBV24-1
CDR3 protein: CATSWGPGEAFF

clone size: .
J gene: TRBJ1-1
V gene: TRBV5-1
CDR3 protein: CASRPPSTPMNTEAFF

clone size: few
J gene: TRBJ2-5
V gene: TRBV9
CDR3 protein: CASSVEFAWPKLNPGTQYF

clone size: many
J gene: TRBJ2-6
V gene: TRBV11-2
CDR3 protein: CASRALRDSGANVLTF

clone size: few
J gene: TRBJ2-5
V gene: TRBV4-2
CDR3 protein: CASSQDLRETQYF

clone size: many
J gene: TRBJ1-1
V gene: TRBV7-2
CDR3 protein: CASSSSRDRGTNTEAFF

clone size: few
J gene: TRBJ2-7
V gene: TRBV18
CDR3 protein: CASSHGDSNEQYF

clone size: .
J gene: TRBJ2-7
V gene: TRBV29-1
CDR3 protein: CSLVTGVYEQYF

clone size: .
J gene: TRBJ1-2
V gene: TRBV2
CDR3 protein: CASSFGYSNYGYTF

clone size: many
J gene: TRBJ1-2
V gene: TRBV4-1
CDR3 protein: CASRAGTARGGYGYTF

clone size: many
J gene: TRBJ1-1
V gene: TRBV20-1
CDR3 protein: CREWGLGEAFF

clone size: many
J gene: TRBJ1-2
V gene: TRBV2
CDR3 protein: CASSFVVRSNYGYTF

clone size: .
J gene: TRBJ1-1
V gene: TRBV7-8
CDR3 protein: CASSFIIGDRGSEAFF

clone size: .
J gene: TRBJ1-2
V gene: TRBV5-1
CDR3 protein: CASSLAAGAHGYTF

clone size: .
J gene: TRBJ1-2
V gene: TRBV7-9
CDR3 protein: CASSPRTVSNYGYTF

clone size: many
J gene: TRBJ2-6
V gene: TRBV11-1
CDR3 protein: CASSPRQGNSGANVLTF

clone size: many
J gene: TRBJ2-3
V gene: TRBV19
CDR3 protein: CASSRQGPGTDTQYF

clone size: many
J gene: TRBJ1-2
V gene: TRBV4-1
CDR3 protein: CASSQVSIGNYGYTF

clone size: few
J gene: TRBJ1-1
V gene: TRBV6-5
CDR3 protein: CASSYSRVNTEAFF

clone size: .
J gene: TRBJ2-3
V gene: TRBV4-1
CDR3 protein: CASSLLGSDTQYF

clone size: many
J gene: TRBJ2-3
V gene: TRBV27
CDR3 protein: CASSLLRTGGTDTQYF

clone size: many
J gene: TRBJ1-2
V gene: TRBV12-3/TRBV12-4
CDR3 protein: CASSLIDGYTF